These 12 T cell receptor beta chains share one sample of origin, sequenced in a study of PD-1 blockade in classical Hodgkin lymphoma. TCRdb's copy holds only in-frame clones and misses some; the assay was immunoSEQ multiplex PCR. The top ten clones hold 1% to 1.5% of a sample with under 20,000 clones, about four fifths of them seen once. As to time point: newly diagnosed, previously untreated cHL patient sample. Researchers report purifying CD4+ T cells from thawed PBMCs by magnetic negative selection. Sequenced: CD4+ T cells from blood. The source is a human donor with classical Hodgkin lymphoma.

This clone was counted between two and nine times. The V gene is TRBV28, the J gene TRBJ2-2; 7 bases line up with TRBD1. Germline V gives CDR1 MDHEN, CDR2 SYDVKM. V trimming: 6 bases; J trimming: 6 bases; junction bases outside the gene matches: 16. The CDR3 length is 17 residues. DNA for the CDR3: TGTGCCAGCAGGCCTAGGGGGCAGGGTCAGGTAGCCGGGGAGCTGTTTTTT. Translation gives CASRPRGQGQVAGELFF.

This chain connects TRBV7-3 to TRBJ2-2, with D tentatively TRBD2 (6 bases). CDR3 length: 15 amino acids. V dropped 2 bases and J dropped 1 base, with 8 bases sitting between them. Germline V lookup: CDR1 SGHTA, CDR2 FQGTGA. The CDR3 bases are TGTGCCAGCAGCTTAGTCGGGGGGAACACCGGGGAGCTGTTTTTT. Translating it yields CASSLVGGNTGELFF.

V usage is TRBV28 and J usage is TRBJ2-5; TRBD2 is a possible D gene (5 bases). Germline CDR1 is MDHEN and CDR2 is SYDVKM. V was pared by 2 bases and J by 3 bases, with 13 bases between. This CDR3 has 15 amino acids. The CDR3 region is CASSLHPPGKETQYF. The CDR3 DNA reads TGTGCCAGCAGTTTACATCCCCCGGGGAAAGAGACCCAGTACTTC.

This clone was counted a single time. The chain uses TRBV6-5 and TRBJ1-2; D is unresolved. This CDR3 is built from 14 residues. V lost 2 bases to trimming and J lost 3 bases, with 10 bases between them. CDR1 is MNHEY and CDR2 is SVGAGI in the germline V gene. CDR3 in amino acids: CASSYTWTDYGYTF. The CDR3 DNA is TGTGCCAGCAGTTACACCTGGACGGACTATGGCTACACCTTC.

Only one count was recorded for this clone. The genes are TRBV5-1 and TRBJ2-5; D gene unclear. CDR3 size: 11 residues. Trimming shortened V by 0 bases and J by 5 bases, and 2 bases separated the two germline ends. Germline V CDR1 and CDR2: SGHRS, YFSETQ. DNA for the CDR3: TGCGCCAGCAGCTTGGAGGAGACCCAGTACTTC. This encodes CASSLEETQYF.

This chain uses TRBV5-1 with TRBJ1-5; 9 bases align to TRBD1. Germline trimming cut 0 bases from V and 1 base from J; bases unmatched to any gene: 2. The V gene's germline CDR1 is SGHRS and CDR2 YFSETQ. The CDR3 sequence is 16 residues long. CDR3 region: CASSLGTGASNQPQHF. As DNA, the CDR3 is TGCGCCAGCAGCTTGGGGACAGGGGCGAGCAATCAGCCCCAGCATTTT.

The CDR3 spells CASSQGRSYEQYF. As DNA, the CDR3 is TGTGCCAGCAGCCAAGGGCGGTCCTACGAGCAGTACTTC. This chain uses TRBV11-3 with TRBJ2-7; unclear D gene. Trimming took 5 bases from V and 1 from J, leaving 9 bases between them. Germline V lookup: CDR1 SGHNT, CDR2 YENEEA. The CDR3 consists of 13 residues.

In its sample, this clone was seen a few times. V is TRBV29-1 and J is TRBJ2-7, with 8 bases matching TRBD2. V lost 1 base to trimming and J lost 0 bases; unmatched junction nucleotides: 2. Germline V CDR1 and CDR2: SQVTM, ANQGSEA. The CDR3 runs to 14 residues. Here the CDR3 reads CSVEVAGSSYEQYF. The CDR3 DNA sequence: TGCAGCGTTGAAGTAGCGGGAAGCTCCTACGAGCAGTACTTC.

V and J are TRBV10-3 and TRBJ2-3; TRBD2 agrees at 12 bases. The CDR3 loop spans 12 amino acids. The junction had 6 bases not matched to a gene; V was cut back by 6 bases and J by 14 bases. Per the germline V gene, CDR1 is ENHRY and CDR2 is SYGVKD. CDR3 amino acids: CAISLAGGYVYF. In DNA form, the CDR3 reads TGTGCCATCAGCCTAGCGGGAGGGTACGTGTATTTT.

The chain joins TRBV9 to TRBJ2-5; no firm D call. CDR3 length equals 14 residues. V was cut by 3 bases and J by 5 bases, with 14 bases left in between. Per the germline V gene, CDR1 is SGDLS and CDR2 is YYNGEE. The DNA for the CDR3 is TGTGCCAGCAGCGCCGTTGGGGTTGGGGAGACCCAGTACTTC. Translated, it gives CASSAVGVGETQYF. The whole variable domain, filled in from reference TRBV9 and TRBJ2-5, reads DSGVTQTPKHLITATGQRVTLRCSPRSGDLSVYWYQQSLDQGLQFLIQYYNGEERAKGNILERFSAQQFPDLHSELNLSSLELGDSALYFCASSAVGVGETQYFGPGTRLLVL.

V is TRBV7-9 and J is TRBJ2-7, with D perhaps TRBD1 or TRBD2 (6 bases each). This CDR3 region has 12 residues. Germline CDR1 SEHNR, CDR2 FQNEAQ (reference sequence). Deletions cut 5 bases from V and 2 bases from J, with 7 bases between. The CDR3 region has the DNA TGTGCCAGCAGCGGGGGGCCCTACGAGCAGTACTTC. Amino acids: CASSGGPYEQYF.

The chain carries TRBV27 and TRBJ2-5; the D call may be TRBD1 or TRBD2 (7 bases each). With 3 bases removed from V and 2 bases from J, the gap between germline ends came to 13 bases. The length of the CDR3 is 15 residues. Per the germline V gene, CDR1 is MNHEY and CDR2 is SMNVEV (reference sequence). CDR3 nucleotides: TGTGCCAGCAGTTTCGGGGGGACAGTTCAAGAGACCCAGTACTTC. Protein product: CASSFGGTVQETQYF.